Listed here are 15 T cell receptor beta chains from one sample, sequenced in a study of blood T cell repertoires in COVID-19. Clones were read by immunoSEQ multiplex PCR, and TCRdb kept only the in-frame ones, dropping some. Of some 250,000 clones in the sample, around 83% are singletons; the top ten hold 4.5% to 6.5%. The sequenced sample was peripheral blood. Source of these receptors: a man of 80 years or more with acute or convalescent COVID-19.

The V and J genes are TRBV6-1 and TRBJ1-5, with no clear D. V was trimmed by 2 bases and J by 0 bases, leaving 11 bases between them. Germline CDR1 reads MNHNS; CDR2 reads SASEGT. This CDR3 has 16 amino acids. CDR3 nucleotides: TGTGCCAGCAGTGAATCCTACAGTTCTAGCAATCAGCCCCAGCATTTT. This codes for CASSESYSSSNQPQHF.

There are a few counts of this clone. V usage is TRBV7-9 and J usage is TRBJ2-5; TRBD1 matches 9 bases. The CDR3 runs 15 residues. V shed 3 bases, J shed 0 bases, and the junction held 2 bases outside the gene matches. Germline V gene lookup returns CDR1 SEHNR and CDR2 FQNEAQ (reference sequence). The CDR3 DNA follows: TGTGCCAGCAGCTTGGGACAGGGTGACCAAGAGACCCAGTACTTC. The encoded protein is CASSLGQGDQETQYF.

The chain employs TRBV29-1 and TRBJ2-2; D is undetermined. Per germline, CDR1 SQVTM and CDR2 ANQGSEA. The length of the CDR3 is 14 residues. The V end was cut by 4 bases, the J end by 3 bases, with 12 bases between. CDR3 in DNA: TGCAGCGTTGCTTCCGGGTCGCACACCGGGGAGCTGTTTTTT. Translation: CSVASGSHTGELFF.

The gene calls are TRBV7-2 and TRBJ2-3; TRBD1 might be the D (5 bases). V dropped 3 bases and J dropped 1 base, with 11 bases sitting between them. CDR3 size: 15 residues. Germline CDR1 is SGHTA and CDR2 is FQGNSA. The CDR3 bases are TGTGCCAGCAGCTTTGCGGTACAGGGCACAGATACGCAGTATTTT. Translation: CASSFAVQGTDTQYF. Using reference TRBV7-2 and TRBJ2-3 for the parts outside the CDR3, the full variable domain is GAGVSQSPSNKVTEKGKDVELRCDPISGHTALYWYRQSLGQGLEFLIYFQGNSAPDKSGLPSDRFSAERTGGSVSTLTIQRTQQEDSAVYLCASSFAVQGTDTQYFGPGTRLTVL.

There are a few counts of this clone. The rearrangement joins TRBV27 to TRBJ1-4; no reliable D call. The CDR3 has 14 residues. Trimming took off 6 bases at V and 3 bases at J, with 11 bases between the two ends. CDR1 is MNHEY, CDR2 SMNVEV, per germline (reference sequence). As DNA, the CDR3 is TGTGCCAGCAGGGCCAGCGAGGCTAATGAAAAACTGTTTTTT. The encoded protein is CASRASEANEKLFF. Drawing the rest from reference TRBV27 and TRBJ1-4, the complete variable domain is EAQVTQNPRYLITVTGKKLTVTCSQNMNHEYMSWYRQDPGLGLRQIYYSMNVEVTDKGDVPEGYKVSRKEKRNFPLILESPSPNQTSLYFCASRASEANEKLFFGSGTQLSVL.

Turning to this clone: The conserved phenylalanine or tryptophan normally closing the CDR3 is absent here, so this likely arose from a read error. The DNA is omitted, as the CDR3 cannot be located on it reliably, and the CDR3 follows TCRdb's listing. This chain links TRBV21-1 with TRBJ2-7; the table calls TRBD1, which could not be checked here. TRBV21-1 is shown as a pseudogene. Both ends counted, the CDR3 spans 15 residues. The CDR3 region is CASNRDRIDLLRAVL.

The V gene is TRBV27, the J gene TRBJ2-7; 11 nucleotides align to TRBD1. The V and J ends lost 6 bases and 4 bases, in that order; junction bases with no gene match: 5. The CDR3 has 14 amino acids. Germline V CDR1 and CDR2: MNHEY, SMNVEV (reference sequence). The CDR3 nucleotides are TGTGCCAGCAGGGTCCGGGACAGGGGGTACGAGCAGTACTTC. Amino acid sequence: CASRVRDRGYEQYF.

The gene calls are TRBV15 and TRBJ1-2, with D possibly being TRBD1 (6 bases). Germline CDR1 is LNHNV and CDR2 is YYDKDF (reference sequence). Trimming stripped 5 bases from V and 4 bases from J, with 8 bases between. The CDR3 has 12 amino acids. The CDR3: CATSVRGYGYTF. For the CDR3, the DNA is TGTGCCACCAGCGTCAGGGGCTATGGCTACACCTTC. Supplemented by reference TRBV15 and TRBJ1-2, the full variable domain reads DAMVIQNPRYQVTQFGKPVTLSCSQTLNHNVMYWYQQKSSQAPKLLFHYYDKDFNNEADTPDNFQSRRPNTSFCFLDIRSPGLGDTAMYLCATSVRGYGYTFGSGTRLTVV.

The chain uses TRBV5-1 and TRBJ2-7; 10 nucleotides line up with TRBD1. From germline, CDR1 is SGHRS and CDR2 YFSETQ. V lost 3 bases to trimming and J lost 3 bases; unmatched junction nucleotides: 3. The CDR3 loop spans 14 amino acids. As DNA, the CDR3 is TGCGCCAGCAGCTCCGGACAGGGGGGCTACGAGCAGTACTTC. Translation gives CASSSGQGGYEQYF.

The rearrangement joins TRBV5-4 to TRBJ2-3; TRBD2 matches at 9 bases. Losses at the gene ends were 10 bases for V and 5 bases for J; bases not matched to a gene: 11. CDR1 and CDR2 from the germline V gene are SGHNT and YYREEE (reference sequence). CDR3 length: 14 residues. CDR3 region: CAGAIAGARDTQYF. CDR3 bases: TGTGCCGGCGCCATAGCGGGGGCGAGAGATACGCAGTATTTT.

The chain joins TRBV28 to TRBJ1-5, with a tentative D call TRBD1 (6 bases). The germline V and J ends were trimmed by 3 bases and 6 bases, with 15 bases remaining between them. This CDR3 spans 15 amino acids. The germline V gene has CDR1 MDHEN and CDR2 SYDVKM. The CDR3 DNA is TGTGCCAGCAGTTTGCCGAAGAGAGGGGGTCAGCCCCAGCATTTT. This encodes CASSLPKRGGQPQHF.

This rearrangement joins TRBV11-2 to TRBJ1-2, with D tentatively TRBD1 (6 bases). Germline V gives CDR1 SGHAT, CDR2 FQNNGV. Trimming stripped 5 bases from V and 0 bases from J, with 13 bases between. The CDR3 covers 15 residues. CDR3 loop: CASSPQGNANYGYTF. CDR3 DNA: TGTGCCAGCAGCCCGCAGGGGAACGCTAACTATGGCTACACCTTC.

V usage is TRBV5-6 and J usage is TRBJ1-1; D possibly corresponds to TRBD1 (6 bases). The CDR3 covers 16 residues. The germline V and J ends were trimmed by 0 bases and 5 bases, with 17 bases remaining between them. From germline, CDR1 is SGHDT and CDR2 YYEEEE. The CDR3 protein is CASSLVAGRGRTEAFF. The CDR3 DNA reads TGTGCCAGCAGCTTGGTAGCGGGCAGGGGTCGTACTGAAGCTTTCTTT.

This rearrangement joins TRBV10-2 to TRBJ1-2; maybe TRBD1 (6 bases). In germline, CDR1 is WSHSY, CDR2 SAAADI. This CDR3 comprises 13 residues. Trimming took off 8 bases at V and 8 bases at J, with 18 bases between the two ends. CDR3: CASYPQQGSGYTF. In nucleotides, the CDR3 is TGCGCCAGCTATCCCCAACAGGGAAGCGGCTACACCTTC.

This rearrangement joins TRBV6-1 to TRBJ1-5; 10 nucleotides match TRBD1. The length of the CDR3 is 16 residues. The V gene's germline CDR1 is MNHNS and CDR2 SASEGT. Losses at the gene ends were 4 bases for V and 4 bases for J; bases not matched to a gene: 7. The DNA of the CDR3 is TGTGCCAGCAGTGCCGAGGACAGGGGGACAAATCAGCCCCAGCATTTT. It is translated as CASSAEDRGTNQPQHF.